Listed below are T cell receptor beta chains from one sample, sequenced in a study of cytomegalovirus exposure and HLA in healthy donors. Generated by immunoSEQ multiplex PCR, the TCRdb table keeps only in-frame clones and is missing some. Among 200,000 to 250,000 clones listed, around 89% were seen once. The sequencing sample was made of PBMCs. The source is a woman under 30 in good health and CMV-seronegative. Each CDR3 is given with its conserved first and last residue. Each record gives: J gene, V gene, clone size, CDR3 length, CDR3 protein. Rows may omit the clone size; those that give it use once, few, many or a size class.

TRBJ2-3,TRBV7-6,NA,15,CASSWGDGGTDTQYF
TRBJ2-7,TRBV6-1,NA,12,CASLGDRYEQYF
TRBJ2-7,TRBV7-2,NA,18,CASSLATSGRALTYEQYF
TRBJ2-5,TRBV5-1,NA,13,CASSLGSSETQYF
TRBJ2-3,TRBV4-2,NA,17,CASSQDLAGGSTDTQYF
TRBJ1-2,TRBV2,NA,20,CASRWDGTGATRPSNYGYTF
TRBJ1-4,TRBV1,NA,14,CTSNQGTGNEKLFF
TRBJ1-1,TRBV6-5,NA,12,CASSRGHFEAFF
TRBJ1-6,TRBV19,NA,16,CASSKNAGTRNSPLHF
TRBJ2-3,TRBV6-9,once,16,CASINVGRAGTDTQYF
TRBJ1-1,TRBV27,NA,13,CASSLTGNTEAFF
TRBJ2-3,TRBV7-9,NA,17,CASSPSLAGVNTDTQYF
TRBJ2-7,TRBV4-2,NA,12,CASSNQGIEQYF
TRBJ2-3,TRBV14,NA,12,CASSLITDTQYF
TRBJ2-1,TRBV6-4,NA,15,CASSDSAGSYNEQFF
TRBJ1-2,TRBV27,NA,13,CASSFAVNYGYTF
NA,TRBV4-3,NA,14,CASSQTVTGYEQYF
TRBJ2-1,TRBV11-2,NA,11,CASSFLTEQFF
TRBJ2-1,TRBV30,NA,15,CAWSVLGADDNEQFF
TRBJ2-7,TRBV15,NA,15,CATSIISGSSYEQYF
TRBJ2-7,TRBV5-4,NA,13,CASSPKDTQKQYF
TRBJ1-1,TRBV4-2,once,15,CASSHRGTGNTEAFF
TRBJ2-3,TRBV14,NA,15,CASSRSGLFTDTQYF
TRBJ1-1,TRBV6-6,once,16,CASSYPRSGESTEAFF
TRBJ2-4,TRBV2,NA,15,CASGLETGGLGIQYF
TRBJ1-2,TRBV9,NA,14,CASSATRSGYGYTF
TRBJ1-3,TRBV7-9,NA,15,CASSPGQGGGNTIYF
TRBJ2-7,TRBV4-3,NA,16,CASSQDWQGAMSEQYF
TRBJ2-7,TRBV6-1,NA,11,CACHGDNEQYF
TRBJ1-2,TRBV11-2,NA,13,CASSSQGYYGYTF
TRBJ2-7,TRBV7-6,NA,15,CASSTLAGGIYEQYF
TRBJ2-7,TRBV7-7,once,14,CASSLEAGAYEQYF
TRBJ2-1,TRBV4-3,NA,16,CASSQEEAASYNEQFF
TRBJ1-6,TRBV7-2,once,17,CASSLDGGRGLDSPLHF
TRBJ1-3,TRBV5-4,once,15,CASSAGQGAGNTIYF
TRBJ1-1,TRBV19,NA,15,CASSIGGQLNTEAFF
TRBJ2-7,TRBV4-1,NA,15,CASSHPGGAFYEQYF
TRBJ2-7,TRBV5-1,NA,15,CASSLGGTSAYEQYF
TRBJ1-3,TRBV7-2,NA,17,CASSSKSLTGSGNTIYF
TRBJ1-3,TRBV5-1,NA,13,CASSWDSGNTIYF
TRBJ2-5,TRBV7-2,NA,15,CASTRSGRAQETQYF
TRBJ2-2,TRBV7-8,NA,18,CASSSAPSGGGSTGELFF
TRBJ1-2,TRBV4-3,once,16,CASSQDTGGGSYGYTF
TRBJ2-2,TRBV5-4,once,12,CASSLDTGELFF
TRBJ2-7,TRBV5-1,NA,15,CASSWFPSPGNEQYF